The present T cell receptor beta chain was sequenced within a study of cytomegalovirus exposure and HLA in healthy donors. Study overall: Samples from HLA-typed donors yielded approximately 88 million unique TCRs in an early data release. Genotyping showed around 80% of roughly 390 donors falling in the Caucasian-associated ancestry cluster.

Regarding this clone: Antigen: not known.

The donors comprised healthy bone marrow donors. The germline V gene encodes CDR1 SGHTS and CDR2 YDEGEE. This CDR3 is built from 16 residues. Unmatched junction bases numbered 3, after V lost 3 bases and J lost 4 bases. PCR was performed using 60 Vbeta and 13 Jbeta primers. Produced via immunoSEQ multiplex PCR; TCRdb's table is partial and in-frame only. The data show about 130,000 clones, roughly 82% seen once. Study-level results: Looking again later, the authors saw that most CMV-associated TCR beta chains seemed HLA-restricted.

This chain uses TRBV5-8 with TRBJ2-1; 14 bases match TRBD2. The sequenced material came from PBMCs. The receptor comes from a boy aged 10-17 years in good health and CMV-seronegative. CDR3: CASSSGLAGVYNEQFF. The CDR3 DNA sequence: TGTGCCAGCAGCTCGGGACTAGCGGGAGTTTACAATGAGCAGTTCTTC. The whole variable domain, filled in from reference TRBV5-8 and TRBJ2-1, reads EAGVTQSPTHLIKTRGQQATLRCSPISGHTSVYWYQQALGLGLQFLLWYDEGEERNRGNFPPRFSGRQFPNYSSELNVNALELEDSALYLCASSSGLAGVYNEQFFGPGTRLTVL.